A single sample gave rise to the 24 T cell receptor beta chains below, sequenced in a study of blood T cells in healthy people across ages. With a J-beta primer mix and a sample-barcoded 5' primer, a second PCR ran roughly 6 to 11 cycles. Using its own MiXCR run on the 5' RACE reads, TCRdb lists one record per CDR3 protein. The sample lists 1 million to 1.2 million distinct CDR3 sequences; 30% to 40% were seen once. The specimen sequenced was blood. The receptor set was obtained from a man between 18 and 29 years old in good health.

This clonotype was seen once. The chain is built from TRBV12-3 or TRBV12-4 and TRBJ1-2; 8 bases map to TRBD1. V shed 5 bases and J 6 bases; nucleotides not matched to a gene: 8. CDR3 length: 14 residues. The CDR3 region is CASSPSRTGHGYTF. DNA of the CDR3: TGTGCCAGCAGTCCCTCCCGGACAGGGCATGGCTACACCTTC.

The chain is built from TRBV19 and TRBJ2-7, with TRBD1 as a possible D gene (6 bases). The CDR3 consists of 15 residues. Germline CDR1 and CDR2: LNHDA and SQIVND (reference sequence). Trimming pared 6 bases from V and 2 bases from J, leaving 17 bases between. The CDR3 region is CASRSVGDTTYEQYF. The CDR3 nucleotides read TGTGCCAGTAGGTCCGTTGGGGACACTACCTACGAGCAGTACTTC.

A word on this clonotype: One base away lies a much larger clone, so this may be a sequencing read error. The V gene is TRBV12-3 or TRBV12-4, the J gene TRBJ2-1, with a possible D match to TRBD2 (6 bases). The CDR3 contains 15 residues. Trimming pared 3 bases from V and 6 bases from J, leaving 15 bases between. CDR3 residues: CASSFIGTLRNEQFF. The CDR3 region has the DNA TGTGCCAGCAGTTTTATCGGGACTCTACGCAATGAGCAGTTCTTC.

This clonotype was counted once. This chain connects TRBV20-1 to TRBJ1-1; D is uncertain. Germline assignment: CDR1 DFQATT and CDR2 SNEGSKA (reference sequence). The CDR3 sequence is 12 residues long. Trimming took off 2 bases at V and 4 bases at J, with 8 bases between the two ends. The CDR3 DNA sequence: TGCAGTGCTAGACCGGACCGCACTGAAGCTTTCTTT. Translation: CSARPDRTEAFF.

This clonotype was seen just once. Without the conserved terminal phenylalanine or tryptophan, this CDR3 likely stems from a read error. This chain links TRBV5-1 with TRBJ2-3, with D tentatively TRBD2 (5 bases). The ends were cut back, 4 bases at V and 3 bases at J, with 9 bases in the middle. CDR3 length equals 13 residues. The germline V gene encodes CDR1 SGHRS and CDR2 YFSETQ. The CDR3 is CASSEGGTDTQYV. The CDR3 bases are TGCGCCAGCAGCGAAGGAGGTACAGATACGCAGTATGTT.

The chain employs TRBV25-1 and TRBJ1-6, with 9 bases identical to TRBD1. The germline CDR1 and CDR2 sequences are MGHDK and SYGVNS. The ends lost 6 bases at V and 12 bases at J; junction bases unmatched: 15. This CDR3 is built from 16 residues. The CDR3, as DNA: TGTGCCAGCAGCGCTCCGGCTCGGGACAGGGCACGACCCCTCCACTTT. It encodes CASSAPARDRARPLHF. The complete variable domain, with remaining parts taken from reference TRBV25-1 and TRBJ1-6, reads EADIYQTPRYLVIGTGKKITLECSQTMGHDKMYWYQQDPGMELHLIHYSYGVNSTEKGDLSSESTVSRIRTEHFPLTLESARPSHTSQYLCASSAPARDRARPLHFGNGTRLTVT.

The V gene is TRBV5-5, the J gene TRBJ2-2; 9 nucleotides match TRBD1. J was trimmed by 5 bases and V by 7 bases; bases with no gene match: 6. The CDR3 sequence is 14 residues long. Per the germline V gene, CDR1 is SGHKS and CDR2 is YYEKEE (reference sequence). The CDR3, as DNA: TGTGCCAGCGCACCACAGGGGGCGACCGGGGAGCTGTTTTTT. It specifies CASAPQGATGELFF. Variable domain in full (rest from reference TRBV5-5 and TRBJ2-2): DAGVTQSPTHLIKTRGQQVTLRCSPISGHKSVSWYQQVLGQGPQFIFQYYEKEERGRGNFPDRFSARQFPNYSSELNVNALLLGDSALYLCASAPQGATGELFFGEGSRLTVL.

This sequence joins TRBV5-6 and TRBJ1-5, with unresolved D. The germline V gene encodes CDR1 SGHDT and CDR2 YYEEEE. This CDR3 has 15 residues. Trimming left V 5 bases short and J 6 bases short, with 18 bases between. CDR3 loop: CASSERERLFQPQHF. The CDR3 nucleotides are TGTGCCAGCAGTGAGAGGGAGAGGCTTTTTCAGCCCCAGCATTTT.

This clonotype was found many times. The chain recombines TRBV6-1 with TRBJ2-6; D unresolved. Deletions cut 4 bases from V and 0 bases from J, with 7 bases between. Germline V lookup: CDR1 MNHNS, CDR2 SASEGT. The CDR3 contains 15 residues. CDR3 amino acids: CASSGVSSGANVLTF. CDR3 coding DNA: TGTGCCAGCAGTGGGGTCTCCTCTGGGGCCAACGTCCTGACTTTC.

The J gene is TRBJ1-2, the V gene TRBV18, with a tentative D call TRBD1 (5 bases). The CDR3 sequence is 15 residues long. Trimming removed 0 bases at V and 3 bases at J, with 11 bases between. Germline CDR1 is KGHSH and CDR2 is LQKENI. The CDR3 sequence: CASSPPGQGDYGYTF. CDR3 coding DNA: TGTGCCAGCTCACCACCGGGCCAGGGAGACTATGGCTACACCTTC. Based on the CDR3 plus reference TRBV18 and TRBJ1-2, the full variable domain is NAGVMQNPRHLVRRRGQEARLRCSPMKGHSHVYWYRQLPEEGLKFMVYLQKENIIDESGMPKERFSAEFPKEGPSILRIQQVVRGDSAAYFCASSPPGQGDYGYTFGSGTRLTVV.

This clonotype was counted a few times. CDR3 amino acids: CASSARGDGTEAFF. The CDR3 region has the DNA TGTGCCAGCAGTGCCAGGGGTGATGGCACTGAAGCTTTCTTT. The V gene is TRBV6-2 or TRBV6-3, the J gene TRBJ1-1; tentative D call: TRBD1 (6 bases). The CDR3 has 14 residues. Germline V gene sequence: CDR1 MNHEY, CDR2 SVGEGT. V lost 5 bases and J lost 4, with 14 bases in between.

V is TRBV2 and J is TRBJ2-7; TRBD2 is a possible D gene (7 bases). The V end was cut by 9 bases, the J end by 4 bases, with 19 bases between. The germline V gene has CDR1 SNHLY and CDR2 FYNNEI. The CDR3 consists of 14 residues. CDR3 coding DNA: TGTGCCAGTCAAAGAGACGGGGGGCCGTACGAGCAGTACTTC. Protein: CASQRDGGPYEQYF.

This clonotype was seen just once. This chain joins TRBV20-1 and TRBJ1-1; 8 bases agree with TRBD1. This CDR3 region has 14 residues. The ends lost 5 bases at V and 5 bases at J; junction bases unmatched: 10. Looked up from germline, CDR1 is DFQATT and CDR2 is SNEGSKA (reference sequence). CDR3 loop: CSALRDRRTTEAFF. CDR3 nucleotide sequence: TGCAGTGCTCTCCGGGACAGGAGGACGACTGAAGCTTTCTTT.

This clonotype was picked up many times. This could be a read error, since a much larger clone is one nucleotide away. The chain recombines TRBV29-1 with TRBJ2-5; D may match TRBD1 or TRBD2 (5 bases each). Germline CDR1 SQVTM, CDR2 ANQGSEA. The CDR3 extends over 14 amino acids. V lost 8 bases to trimming and J lost 11 bases, with 27 bases between them. CDR3 sequence (DNA): TGCAGCTCGTCGATCGGGGCGGATTCGGGTGAGCAGTACTTC. This gives the protein CSSSIGADSGEQYF.

This clonotype showed up just a few times. The chain joins TRBV4-3 to TRBJ2-4, with D possibly matching TRBD2 (7 bases). Germline loops: CDR1 LGHNA, CDR2 YSLEER. The CDR3 length is 19 residues. V was shortened by 4 bases and J by 0 bases, with 22 bases between the two germline ends. The CDR3 is CASSPMGGRRGLAKNIQYF. The DNA for the CDR3 is TGCGCCAGCAGCCCTATGGGGGGCAGGCGGGGGCTAGCCAAAAACATTCAGTACTTC.

This chain connects TRBV6-5 to TRBJ1-6; no reliable D call. The CDR3 runs to 15 residues. Germline-derived CDR1 and CDR2 are MNHEY and SVGAGI. Between the trimmed V and J ends, which lost 2 bases and 8 bases, there was a span of 13 bases. CDR3 DNA sequence: TGTGCCAGCAGTTACGGCCGGGCCGGTGATTCACCCCTCCACTTT. Translation gives CASSYGRAGDSPLHF.

Only a few counts were recorded for this clonotype. V usage is TRBV7-9 and J usage is TRBJ1-1, with D uncertain. CDR3 size: 14 residues. Per germline, CDR1 SEHNR and CDR2 FQNEAQ (reference sequence). The V gene lost 2 bases and the J gene lost 7 bases, with 14 bases spanning the gap. CDR3 loop: CASSLYEAADEAFF. The DNA for the CDR3 is TGTGCCAGCAGCTTATATGAAGCGGCAGATGAAGCTTTCTTT.

In its sample, this clonotype was seen a few times. V is TRBV2 and J is TRBJ2-3; possible D gene TRBD1, 6 bases. This CDR3 is 13 amino acids long. Germline CDR1 reads SNHLY; CDR2 reads FYNNEI. Trimming took off 3 bases at V and 6 bases at J, with 10 bases between the two ends. The CDR3 coding sequence is TGTGCCAGCAGTGATAACAGGGATGATACGCAGTATTTT. Translated, it gives CASSDNRDDTQYF.

This clonotype was detected only a few times. The rearrangement links TRBV6-5 to TRBJ2-1; 13 positions match TRBD2. V gave up 0 bases and J gave up 1 base; unmatched junction bases: 9. Germline lookup yields CDR1 MNHEY and CDR2 SVGAGI. CDR3 length: 20 amino acids. In nucleotides, the CDR3 is TGTGCCAGCAGTTACTCCTATCCGGGACTAGCGGGGAAATCCTACAATGAGCAGTTCTTC. It yields the protein CASSYSYPGLAGKSYNEQFF.

The J gene is TRBJ1-2, the V gene TRBV20-1; no definite D call. V shed 0 bases and J shed 4 bases, with 6 bases lying between them. This CDR3 has 12 residues. Germline lookup yields CDR1 DFQATT and CDR2 SNEGSKA (reference sequence). CDR3 region: CSARETGYGYTF. The CDR3 DNA reads as TGCAGTGCTAGAGAAACCGGCTATGGCTACACCTTC.

This sequence joins TRBV21-1 and TRBJ1-1; the listed D gene, TRBD1, was not tested against the DNA. TRBV21-1 is flagged as a pseudogene. The CDR3 covers 16 residues. The CDR3, as DNA: TGTGCCAGCAGTAAAGTCGGGCAGGACAAGAACACTGAAGCTTTCTTT. It translates to CASSKVGQDKNTEAFF.

The CDR3 DNA is TGTGCCAGCAGCAGAGAGTCCAACACTGAAGCTTTCTTT. Its protein is CASSRESNTEAFF. This chain uses TRBV7-2 with TRBJ1-1; D is uncertain. The CDR3 loop spans 13 amino acids. The germline gives CDR1 SGHTA, CDR2 FQGNSA. Between the trimmed V and J ends, which lost 5 bases and 2 bases, there was a span of 9 bases.

The rearrangement links TRBV27 to TRBJ2-1; D not resolved. Per the germline V gene, CDR1 is MNHEY and CDR2 is SMNVEV (reference sequence). This CDR3 has 16 residues. V lost 6 bases and J lost 0, with 15 bases in between. The CDR3 DNA reads as TGTGCCAGCAGACAAACCCCCGACAACTCCTACAATGAGCAGTTCTTC. This sequence encodes CASRQTPDNSYNEQFF.

In its sample, this clonotype was seen a few times. The chain couples TRBV6-1 to TRBJ2-7; 7 bases align to TRBD1. The V segment lost 8 bases and the J segment 0 bases; nucleotides outside the gene matches: 13. The CDR3 has 16 residues. Germline V gives CDR1 MNHNS, CDR2 SASEGT. Here the CDR3 reads CASFTRGTANSYEQYF. The CDR3 coding sequence is TGTGCCAGCTTTACCAGGGGGACAGCCAACTCCTACGAGCAGTACTTC.